These 5 T cell receptor beta chains share one sample of origin, sequenced in a study of CD8 T cells in Susac syndrome. Random-hexamer reverse transcription was applied to roughly 0.5 to 1 ug RNA. TCRdb re-called the immunoSEQ multiplex PCR reads with MiXCR, one entry per CDR3 protein. The table shows 180,000 or so distinct CDR3 sequences, with more than 90% occurring only once. The source material was CD4+ T cells from PBMCs. These TCRs come from a human donor with multiple sclerosis.

The chain links TRBV30 to TRBJ1-1; no definite D call. The CDR3 has 11 amino acids. Germline CDR1 reads GTSNPN; CDR2 reads SVGIG (reference sequence). V lost 0 bases to trimming and J lost 3 bases, with 2 bases between them. The CDR3 sequence: CAWSVDTEAFF. Here the CDR3 DNA reads TGTGCCTGGAGTGTTGACACTGAAGCTTTCTTT.

J is TRBJ2-7 and V is TRBV28; TRBD1 might be the D (6 bases). Deletions cut 5 bases from V and 6 bases from J, with 14 bases between. Germline values: CDR1 MDHEN, CDR2 SYDVKM. The CDR3 is made up of 13 amino acids. The CDR3 nucleotides read TGTGCCAGCAGTCAACACAGGGTCCTCGAGCAGTACTTC. It translates to CASSQHRVLEQYF.

The V gene is TRBV9, the J gene TRBJ2-7; the match to TRBD2 covers 9 bases. The V gene end was trimmed by 1 base and the J gene end by 2 bases; junction bases not matched to a gene: 4. Germline assignment: CDR1 SGDLS and CDR2 YYNGEE. The CDR3 is 15 residues long. Written as DNA, the CDR3 is TGTGCCAGCAGCGTACGCGGGGGGGCCCCCTACGAGCAGTACTTC. Its protein is CASSVRGGAPYEQYF.

J is TRBJ2-1 and V is TRBV7-9, with 7 nucleotides matching TRBD1. The V segment lost 6 bases and the J segment 2 bases; nucleotides outside the gene matches: 7. This CDR3 is built from 15 residues. Germline V gives CDR1 SEHNR, CDR2 FQNEAQ (reference sequence). CDR3 loop: CASSLDRAAYNEQFF. In DNA form, the CDR3 reads TGTGCCAGCAGTCTAGACAGGGCCGCCTACAATGAGCAGTTCTTC.

The chain recombines TRBV7-9 with TRBJ2-3; unclear D gene. V was pared by 5 bases and J by 9 bases, with 12 bases between. CDR3 length: 12 residues. Germline values: CDR1 SEHNR, CDR2 FQNEAQ (reference sequence). This chain's CDR3 is CASSPNGETQYF. In nucleotides, the CDR3 is TGTGCCAGCAGCCCCAATGGAGAGACGCAGTATTTT.